One sample yielded the 20 T cell receptor beta chains listed below, sequenced in a study of blood T cell repertoires in COVID-19. The repertoire was sequenced with immunoSEQ multiplex PCR; TCRdb's copy has only in-frame clones and lacks some. The sample includes some 180,000 clones, about nine tenths of them seen just once. The sequencing sample was made of peripheral blood. The receptors here all came from a man aged 50 or older with acute or convalescent COVID-19.

Worth noting for this clone: The junction departs from germline at one end; a sequencing error may be responsible. This rearrangement joins TRBV6-1 to TRBJ1-4; D perhaps matches TRBD1 (6 bases). The CDR3 sequence is 15 residues long. In germline, CDR1 is MNHNS, CDR2 SASEGT. The CDR3 protein is CASSEPQGTSEKLFF. CDR3 in DNA: TGTGCCAGCAGTGAACCACAGGGTACTAGTGAAAAACTGTTTTTT.

V gene TRBV11-1 combines with J gene TRBJ1-1; a weak D match, TRBD1 (6 bases). From germline, CDR1 is SGHAT and CDR2 FQDESV (reference sequence). V gave up 1 base and J gave up 3 bases, with 12 bases separating them. The CDR3 has 15 amino acids. The CDR3 DNA reads as TGTGCCAGCAGCTTAGGGCGGGGGGCCCACACTGAAGCTTTCTTT. Its translation: CASSLGRGAHTEAFF.

The rearrangement uses TRBV18 and TRBJ2-3; TRBD1 might be the D (6 bases). Trimming removed 2 bases at V and 2 bases at J, with 14 bases between. This CDR3 spans 16 amino acids. Looked up from germline, CDR1 is KGHSH and CDR2 is LQKENI. The DNA for the CDR3 is TGTGCCAGCTCACCAGGTTGGACAGAGTTCACAGATACGCAGTATTTT. It specifies CASSPGWTEFTDTQYF.

The J gene is TRBJ2-5, the V gene TRBV29-1; 7 bases fit TRBD2. The J segment lost 4 bases and the V segment lost 7 bases, leaving 3 bases of the junction unmatched. Germline CDR1 SQVTM, CDR2 ANQGSEA. The CDR3 is made up of 11 amino acids. The CDR3 loop reads CSAGEGETQYF. In nucleotides, the CDR3 is TGCAGCGCGGGGGAGGGAGAGACCCAGTACTTC.

The chain uses TRBV7-9 and TRBJ2-1, with D perhaps TRBD2 (6 bases). Germline assignment: CDR1 SEHNR and CDR2 FQNEAQ (reference sequence). This CDR3 is 14 amino acids long. V lost 5 bases and J lost 9, with 17 bases in between. This CDR3 reads CASSTEGGGTEQFF. In nucleotides, the CDR3 is TGTGCCAGCAGCACCGAGGGTGGGGGGACTGAGCAGTTCTTC.

This rearrangement joins TRBV3-1 (or the pseudogene TRBV3-2) to TRBJ1-2; no firm D call. Between the trimmed V and J ends, which lost 4 bases and 8 bases, there was a span of 17 bases. Germline loops: CDR1 LGHDT, CDR2 YNNKEL (reference sequence). The CDR3 has 14 amino acids. CDR3 DNA: TGTGCCAGCAGCCCTACTAGGTCCGGAGTGGGCTACACCTTC. Translating it yields CASSPTRSGVGYTF.

V is TRBV7-3 and J is TRBJ2-7, with 8 bases matching TRBD1. There are 15 residues in the CDR3. V gave up 5 bases and J gave up 1 base; unmatched junction bases: 7. Per the germline V gene, CDR1 is SGHTA and CDR2 is FQGTGA. The CDR3 reads CASSPTGGTSYEQYF. As DNA, the CDR3 is TGTGCCAGCAGCCCAACAGGGGGGACGTCCTACGAGCAGTACTTC.

This clone occurred a few times. The chain recombines TRBV7-8 with TRBJ2-7; TRBD1 is a possible D gene (6 bases). V was cut by 5 bases and J by 2 bases, with 16 bases left in between. CDR1 and CDR2 from the germline V gene are SGHVS and FQNEAQ. The CDR3 has 15 amino acids. This CDR3 reads CASSPGPGTTYEQYF. CDR3 in DNA: TGTGCCAGCAGCCCCGGGCCCGGGACAACCTACGAGCAGTACTTC.

The rearrangement uses TRBV6-6 and TRBJ1-1; weak D call: TRBD1 (5 bases). The V and J ends lost 7 bases and 7 bases respectively, with 19 bases between them. The germline V gene has CDR1 MNHNY and CDR2 SVGAGI (reference sequence). This CDR3 spans 14 amino acids. CDR3 in DNA: TGTGCCAGCATCCAAAGGCAGGGCTATATTGAAGCTTTCTTT. Translation gives CASIQRQGYIEAFF.

This chain uses TRBV4-2 with TRBJ1-2; 7 nucleotides line up with TRBD1. V was clipped by 4 bases and J by 1 base; unmatched bases: 9. CDR3 length: 16 residues. The germline V gene has CDR1 LGHNA and CDR2 YNFKEQ. The CDR3 sequence is CASSPGQTGGNYGYTF. In nucleotides, the CDR3 is TGTGCCAGCAGCCCGGGACAGACCGGAGGTAACTATGGCTACACCTTC.

The V call is TRBV29-1, the J call TRBJ1-1; the match to TRBD1 covers 7 bases. Germline V gives CDR1 SQVTM, CDR2 ANQGSEA. V shed 4 bases, J shed 6 bases, and the junction held 14 bases outside the gene matches. This CDR3 contains 15 residues. The CDR3 region has the DNA TGCAGCGTTGGTACCAGGGGGGTATCTATCGCTGAAGCTTTCTTT. Translating gives CSVGTRGVSIAEAFF.

The chain carries TRBV4-1 and TRBJ1-3, with TRBD1 matching 8 bases. The V gene end was trimmed by 3 bases and the J gene end by 1 base; junction bases not matched to a gene: 5. Looked up from germline, CDR1 is MGHRA and CDR2 is YSYEKL. The CDR3 has 16 amino acids. CDR3 amino acids: CASSQRTGSSGNTIYF. In DNA form, the CDR3 reads TGCGCCAGCAGCCAGAGGACAGGGTCGTCTGGAAACACCATATATTTT.

About this clone: The sample holds other DNA sequences that translate to the same CDR3. The J gene is TRBJ2-5, the V gene TRBV19; TRBD1 matches 7 bases. In germline, CDR1 is LNHDA, CDR2 SQIVND (reference sequence). This CDR3 region has 14 residues. V was pared by 3 bases and J by 3 bases, with 4 bases of the junction left unmatched. The CDR3 sequence: CASSIRGGEETQYF. In DNA, the CDR3 is TGTGCCAGTAGTATCCGAGGGGGCGAAGAGACCCAGTACTTC.

V is TRBV27 and J is TRBJ2-7, with 9 bases fitting TRBD2. V dropped 5 bases and J dropped 3; count of bases not matched to a gene: 5. Germline CDR1 is MNHEY and CDR2 is SMNVEV (reference sequence). The CDR3 loop spans 14 amino acids. This CDR3 is CASSPQAGGYEQYF. The DNA of the CDR3 is TGTGCCAGCAGTCCACAAGCGGGAGGCTACGAGCAGTACTTC.

The gene calls are TRBV11-2 and TRBJ2-6, with 7 bases that match TRBD1. The CDR3 runs to 16 residues. The V gene's germline CDR1 is SGHAT and CDR2 FQNNGV. V was pared by 2 bases and J by 0 bases, with 1 base of the junction left unmatched. CDR3 bases: TGTGCCAGCAGCTTATCAGGGGGCTCTGGGGCCAACGTCCTGACTTTC. This codes for CASSLSGGSGANVLTF. Full variable domain (remainder filled in from reference TRBV11-2 and TRBJ2-6): EAGVAQSPRYKIIEKRQSVAFWCNPISGHATLYWYQQILGQGPKLLIQFQNNGVVDDSQLPKDRFSAERLKGVDSTLKIQPAKLEDSAVYLCASSLSGGSGANVLTFGAGSRLTVL.

The chain uses TRBV7-2 and TRBJ2-3; D gene uncertain. V shed 3 bases and J shed 10 bases, with 17 bases lying between them. Germline CDR1 SGHTA, CDR2 FQGNSA. The CDR3 has 14 amino acids. CDR3 residues: CASSFGSTIEAQYF. The DNA of the CDR3 is TGTGCCAGCAGCTTCGGGTCCACCATCGAGGCGCAGTATTTT.

In the case of this clone: A junction boundary mismatches the germline segment, possibly from a read error. The V call is TRBV6-2 or TRBV6-3, the J call TRBJ1-6, with D maybe TRBD1 (6 bases). The CDR3 covers 17 residues. Germline V lookup: CDR1 MNHEY, CDR2 SVGEGT. Written as DNA, the CDR3 is TGTGCCAGCAGTTACGATGCGTACAGGGACCCCAATTCCCCCCTCCACTTT. Translated: CASSYDAYRDPNSPLHF.

This clone was seen just once. The chain is built from TRBV11-2 and TRBJ2-1; D gene ambiguous. Germline V CDR1 and CDR2: SGHAT, FQNNGV. The CDR3 loop spans 14 amino acids. Trimming stripped 2 bases from V and 3 bases from J, with 8 bases between. CDR3 bases: TGTGCCAGCAGCTTAACGACTTTCTACAATGAGCAGTTCTTC. This codes for CASSLTTFYNEQFF.

V is TRBV5-8 and J is TRBJ1-1; D is unresolved. Germline V lookup: CDR1 SGHTS, CDR2 YDEGEE. The CDR3 totals 14 residues. Trimming pared 5 bases from V and 2 bases from J, leaving 13 bases between. CDR3 amino acids: CASSSQLYNTEAFF. CDR3 coding DNA: TGTGCCAGCAGTTCCCAACTATATAACACTGAAGCTTTCTTT.

This sequence joins TRBV7-9 and TRBJ2-7; 11 bases are shared with TRBD1. This CDR3 is built from 15 residues. Looked up from germline, CDR1 is SEHNR and CDR2 is FQNEAQ (reference sequence). The V segment lost 4 bases and the J segment 2 bases; nucleotides outside the gene matches: 4. The chain's CDR3 is CASSWGTGGAYEQYF. The CDR3 nucleotides read TGTGCCAGCAGCTGGGGGACAGGGGGGGCCTACGAGCAGTACTTC.